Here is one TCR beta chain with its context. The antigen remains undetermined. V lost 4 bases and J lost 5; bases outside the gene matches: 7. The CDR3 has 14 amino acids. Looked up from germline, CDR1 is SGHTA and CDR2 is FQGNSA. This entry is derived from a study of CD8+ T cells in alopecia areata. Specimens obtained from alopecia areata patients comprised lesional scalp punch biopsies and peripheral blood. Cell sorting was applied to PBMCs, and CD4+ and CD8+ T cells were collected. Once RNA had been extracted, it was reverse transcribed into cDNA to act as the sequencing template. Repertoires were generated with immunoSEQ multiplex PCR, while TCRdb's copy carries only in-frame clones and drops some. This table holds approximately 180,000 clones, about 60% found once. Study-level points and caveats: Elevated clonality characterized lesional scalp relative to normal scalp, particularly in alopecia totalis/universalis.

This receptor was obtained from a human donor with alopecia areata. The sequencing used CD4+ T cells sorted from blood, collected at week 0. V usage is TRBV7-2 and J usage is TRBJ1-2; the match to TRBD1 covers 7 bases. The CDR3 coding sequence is TGTGCCAGCAGCTGGGACAGCGCTCGATATGGCTACACCTTC. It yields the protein CASSWDSARYGYTF.